This TCR beta chain was obtained from a study of T cell responses to AZD1222 COVID-19 vaccine. The CDR3 runs 15 residues. Trimming cost V 0 bases and J 0 bases, with 10 bases left between them. Germline lookup yields CDR1 SGDLS and CDR2 YYNGEE. About this clone itself: Antigen unknown.

The method was immunoSEQ multiplex PCR; TCRdb's version includes in-frame clones alone and lacks a portion of them. Altogether about 190,000 clones are present, around 93% being singletons, with the ten largest covering over 7.5%. Study-wide findings and caveats: The donor group comprised mostly white British people and more females; the analysis possibly underestimated clonal diversity. Spike as a whole was targeted by vaccine-associated CD4 TCRs, dominant at 160-218 and 743-854. When two AZD1222 doses had been given, Spike-specific TCR breadth and depth rose.

The rearrangement links TRBV9 to TRBJ2-7; tentatively, D is TRBD2 (5 bases). Specimen: peripheral blood, collected on day 0 of AZD1222 vaccination. The clonotype originates from an adult in good health. The chain's CDR3 is CASSVEPGISYEQYF. The CDR3 bases are TGTGCCAGCAGCGTAGAACCCGGGATCTCCTACGAGCAGTACTTC.